This T cell receptor (beta chain) was observed in a study of human T cells and chemical hapten exposure. The overall study: An approximately 2 cm by approximately 2 cm inner upper arm patch received 2% DPC for sensitization.

Time point noted: pre-sensitization, week 0. The treatment is: therapeutic diphenylcyclopropenone sensitization with weekly scalp DPC. The germline V gene encodes CDR1 LGHNA and CDR2 YSLEER. This CDR3 is 16 amino acids long. Trimming stripped 0 bases from V and 6 bases from J, with 15 bases between. TCRdb ran MiXCR on the RACE reads and lists one entry per CDR3 protein. The repertoire includes around 300,000 distinct CDR3 sequences, about 5% of them detected once, and over 7% sits in the top ten. The sequence derives from a woman aged 18-30 years with alopecia areata. Some clones in this sample may be carry-over from other donors' samples. The sample consisted of whole blood, taken in connection with sensitization to the hapten diphenylcyclopropenone (DPC). This chain uses TRBV4-3 with TRBJ2-1, with D tentatively TRBD1 (6 bases). CDR3 nucleotide sequence: TGCGCCAGCAGCCAAGATATACAGGGTATTTCCAATGAGCAGTTCTTC. Its translation is CASSQDIQGISNEQFF.